This T cell receptor (beta chain) was captured by sequencing in a study of early T cells in non-severe SARS-CoV-2 infection. Study-level background: Unpaired chains resulted from sequencing bulk RNA of unsorted whole blood.

Findings of the study overall: Matching against VDJdb likely underestimated virus-specific expansions, favoring anti-spike CD8.

Molecules of cDNA were individually given unique molecular identifiers that were attached to them. From the 5' RACE reads, TCRdb called clonotypes with MiXCR, one entry per CDR3 protein. The sample includes over 90,000 distinct CDR3 sequences, more than 10% of them seen just once. About this clonotype: Antigen: not known.

Unmatched junction bases numbered 7, after V lost 10 bases and J lost 4 bases. Germline V lookup: CDR1 MNHNS, CDR2 SASEGT. The CDR3 is 12 residues long. The chain is built from TRBV6-1 and TRBJ2-7, with TRBD2 matching 7 bases. The TCR sequence derives from an adult who was a healthcare worker with PCR-confirmed SARS-CoV-2 infection or an uninfected control (not recorded which). The sample was whole blood, taken at baseline. The CDR3, as DNA: TGTGCCACTCGGGACTACCTATACGAGCAGTACTTC. Translation gives CATRDYLYEQYF.